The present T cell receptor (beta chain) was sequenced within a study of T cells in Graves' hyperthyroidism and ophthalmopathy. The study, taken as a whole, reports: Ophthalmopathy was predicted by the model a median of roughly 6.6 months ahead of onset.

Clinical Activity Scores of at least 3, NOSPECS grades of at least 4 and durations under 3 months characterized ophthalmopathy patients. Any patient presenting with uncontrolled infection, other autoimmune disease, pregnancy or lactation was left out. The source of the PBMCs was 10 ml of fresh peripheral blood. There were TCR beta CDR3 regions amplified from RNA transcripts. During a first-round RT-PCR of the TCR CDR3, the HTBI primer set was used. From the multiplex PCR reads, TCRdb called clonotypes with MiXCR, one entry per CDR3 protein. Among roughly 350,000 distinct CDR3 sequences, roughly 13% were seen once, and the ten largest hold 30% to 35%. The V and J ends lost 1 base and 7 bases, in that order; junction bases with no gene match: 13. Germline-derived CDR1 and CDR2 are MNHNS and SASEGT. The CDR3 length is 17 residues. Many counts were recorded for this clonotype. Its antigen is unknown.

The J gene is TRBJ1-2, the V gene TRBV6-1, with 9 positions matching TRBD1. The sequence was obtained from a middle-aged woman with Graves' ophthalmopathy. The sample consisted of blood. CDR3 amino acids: CASSEGDREVVFGGYTF. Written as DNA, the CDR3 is TGTGCCAGCAGTGAAGGGGACAGGGAGGTTGTTTTTGGTGGCTACACCTTC.